Listed below are T cell receptor beta chains from one sample, sequenced in a study of CD4 T cell repertoires and nickel. TCRdb ran MiXCR on the RT-PCR reads and lists one entry per CDR3 protein. The table lists over 400 distinct CDR3 sequences, about 47% of them singletons. What was sequenced was CD4+ T cells from blood, not recorded whether cultured. The receptors stem from a human donor in a nickel allergy study, with or without nickel allergy (not recorded which). It is not recorded whether this sample comes from one donor or several. CDR3s include the opening cysteine and the closing phenylalanine or tryptophan. The D gene is left open where the match is weak. Clone size is given for some rows only: seen once, a few or many times, or a class if the clone is expanded.

abundance: few; d_gene: .; j_gene: TRBJ1-5; v_gene: TRBV20-1; CDR3nt: TGCAGTGCTAGTCAGGGTACCCATCAGCCCCAGCATTTT; CDR3aa: CSASQGTHQPQHF
abundance: few; d_gene: .; j_gene: TRBJ2-7; v_gene: TRBV28; CDR3nt: TGTGCCAGCAATATGGCTGGGTACTCCTACGAGCAGTACTTC; CDR3aa: CASNMAGYSYEQYF
abundance: .; d_gene: .; j_gene: TRBJ1-6; v_gene: TRBV28; CDR3nt: TGTGCCACCGGGACGGGCTCTTCACCCCTCCACTTT; CDR3aa: CATGTGSSPLHF
abundance: once; d_gene: .; j_gene: TRBJ2-2; v_gene: TRBV27; CDR3nt: TGTGCCAGCACCCAACGTTTAAGGGTGATCGACACCGGGGAGCTGTTTTTT; CDR3aa: CASTQRLRVIDTGELFF
abundance: few; d_gene: .; j_gene: TRBJ1-6; v_gene: TRBV7-9; CDR3nt: TGTGCCAGCAGCGGTGGCGGGTATAATTCACCCCTCCACTTT; CDR3aa: CASSGGGYNSPLHF
abundance: .; d_gene: .; j_gene: TRBJ2-7; v_gene: TRBV28; CDR3nt: TGTGCCAGCTCCAAAGGGCTGGGGGTAAGGCACGAGCAGTACTTC; CDR3aa: CASSKGLGVRHEQYF
abundance: few; d_gene: .; j_gene: TRBJ2-7; v_gene: TRBV27; CDR3nt: TGTGCCAGCAGCCCGGTGGGGGCGGGACGCTCCTACGAGCAGTACTTC; CDR3aa: CASSPVGAGRSYEQYF
abundance: .; d_gene: .; j_gene: TRBJ1-2; v_gene: TRBV12-3/TRBV12-4; CDR3nt: TGTGCCAGCAGACAGGTTGCTAACTATGGCTACACCTTC; CDR3aa: CASRQVANYGYTF
abundance: .; d_gene: .; j_gene: TRBJ1-2; v_gene: TRBV24-1; CDR3nt: TGTGCCACCAGTGAAACAGGGTCCTACTATGGCTACACCTTC; CDR3aa: CATSETGSYYGYTF
abundance: .; d_gene: TRBD2; j_gene: TRBJ2-1; v_gene: TRBV7-2; CDR3nt: TGTGCCAGCAGCCCACGGGGACTAGCTCATCATGAGCAGTTCTTC; CDR3aa: CASSPRGLAHHEQFF
abundance: .; d_gene: TRBD2; j_gene: TRBJ2-2; v_gene: TRBV12-5; CDR3nt: TGTGCTAGTGGTCTTGGGGCTAGCGGTTCGAACACCGGGGAGCTGTTTTTT; CDR3aa: CASGLGASGSNTGELFF
abundance: .; d_gene: .; j_gene: TRBJ1-5; v_gene: TRBV20-1; CDR3nt: TGCAGTGCTAGAGATGGGGGACGGTTAAATCAGCCCCAGCATTTT; CDR3aa: CSARDGGRLNQPQHF
abundance: .; d_gene: .; j_gene: TRBJ2-1; v_gene: TRBV5-1; CDR3nt: TGCGCCAGCAGCTTAGGACAGTTAACAAACGATGAGCAGTTCTTC; CDR3aa: CASSLGQLTNDEQFF
abundance: .; d_gene: TRBD2; j_gene: TRBJ2-7; v_gene: TRBV7-9; CDR3nt: TGTGCCAGCAGCCGGGACTACCGGGAGCAGTACTTC; CDR3aa: CASSRDYREQYF
abundance: few; d_gene: TRBD1; j_gene: TRBJ1-2; v_gene: TRBV3-1; CDR3nt: TGTGCCAGCAGCCATGCGGACAGGGGGGACTATGGCTACACCTTC; CDR3aa: CASSHADRGDYGYTF
abundance: few; d_gene: TRBD2; j_gene: TRBJ2-1; v_gene: TRBV20-1; CDR3nt: TGCAGTGCTAGACAACTAGCGGGAGGGCCCAATGAGCAGTTCTTC; CDR3aa: CSARQLAGGPNEQFF
abundance: .; d_gene: .; j_gene: TRBJ1-3; v_gene: TRBV25-1; CDR3nt: TGTGCCAGCAGTGAGCCTGGGGGAAACACCATATATTTT; CDR3aa: CASSEPGGNTIYF
abundance: .; d_gene: .; j_gene: TRBJ2-7; v_gene: TRBV13; CDR3nt: TGTGCCAGCACCCTTTGGACCCGGGAGTACGAGCAGTACTTC; CDR3aa: CASTLWTREYEQYF
abundance: .; d_gene: .; j_gene: TRBJ2-3; v_gene: TRBV5-1; CDR3nt: TGCGCCAGCAGCTCTAACACAGATACGCAGTATTTT; CDR3aa: CASSSNTDTQYF
abundance: .; d_gene: .; j_gene: TRBJ2-7; v_gene: TRBV10-3; CDR3nt: TGTGCCATCTTGTCACAGAACTCCTACGAGCAGTACTTC; CDR3aa: CAILSQNSYEQYF
abundance: .; d_gene: TRBD2; j_gene: TRBJ2-7; v_gene: TRBV3-1; CDR3nt: TGTGCCAGCACCACCGGGACTAGCGGTACCTACGAGCAGTACTTC; CDR3aa: CASTTGTSGTYEQYF
abundance: .; d_gene: .; j_gene: TRBJ2-1; v_gene: TRBV7-2; CDR3nt: TGTGCCCTTAGCGGGTGGGGGGCGTCCCACAATGAGCAGTTCTTC; CDR3aa: CALSGWGASHNEQFF
abundance: .; d_gene: TRBD1; j_gene: TRBJ2-7; v_gene: TRBV27; CDR3nt: TGTGCCAGCAGTAGGACAGGTACCGTTGTCCACGAGCAGTACTTC; CDR3aa: CASSRTGTVVHEQYF
abundance: .; d_gene: TRBD2; j_gene: TRBJ2-2; v_gene: TRBV7-2; CDR3nt: TGTGCCAGCAGCTCGACTAGCGGGAGGGGCACCGGGGAGCTGTTTTTT; CDR3aa: CASSSTSGRGTGELFF
abundance: .; d_gene: .; j_gene: TRBJ1-2; v_gene: TRBV28; CDR3nt: TGTGCCAGCAGTCTGGGAGGGGTCGGCTACACCTTC; CDR3aa: CASSLGGVGYTF
abundance: .; d_gene: TRBD1; j_gene: TRBJ1-2; v_gene: TRBV29-1; CDR3nt: TGCAGCGTTGGGGGACAGGGGGCTTTTGGCTACACCTTC; CDR3aa: CSVGGQGAFGYTF
abundance: .; d_gene: TRBD2; j_gene: TRBJ2-7; v_gene: TRBV7-2; CDR3nt: TGTGCCAGCAGCTTAGTTGCCGGGACTAGCGGGAGTTACGAGCAGTACTTC; CDR3aa: CASSLVAGTSGSYEQYF
abundance: .; d_gene: TRBD1; j_gene: TRBJ1-1; v_gene: TRBV28; CDR3nt: TGTGCCAGCAGTTTTCACAGGGGACGTTACACTGAAGCTTTCTTT; CDR3aa: CASSFHRGRYTEAFF
abundance: .; d_gene: .; j_gene: TRBJ2-1; v_gene: TRBV7-9; CDR3nt: TGTGCCAGCAGCTTAGACTACCGGGAGCAGTTCTTC; CDR3aa: CASSLDYREQFF
abundance: hyperexpanded; d_gene: TRBD2; j_gene: TRBJ2-1; v_gene: TRBV5-1; CDR3nt: TGCGCCAGCAGCGCGAATGTCGCTAGCGGGAGTAATGAGCAGTTCTTC; CDR3aa: CASSANVASGSNEQFF
abundance: .; d_gene: TRBD1; j_gene: TRBJ1-5; v_gene: TRBV24-1; CDR3nt: TGTGCCACCAGTGATCCCCGACAGGGGGAGAATCAGCCCCAGCATTTT; CDR3aa: CATSDPRQGENQPQHF
abundance: .; d_gene: .; j_gene: TRBJ1-5; v_gene: TRBV20-1; CDR3nt: TGCAGTGCTAGAGATCTCCAAGGGGTCAATCAGCCCCAGCATTTT; CDR3aa: CSARDLQGVNQPQHF
abundance: .; d_gene: .; j_gene: TRBJ1-1; v_gene: TRBV9; CDR3nt: TGTGCCAGCAGCGTAGTCGGCGAAAAAGGGACTGAAGCTTTCTTT; CDR3aa: CASSVVGEKGTEAFF
abundance: .; d_gene: TRBD2; j_gene: TRBJ2-1; v_gene: TRBV11-1; CDR3nt: TGTGCCAGCAGCAGACTAGCGGGAGGCCGCTTTTACAATGAGCAGTTCTTC; CDR3aa: CASSRLAGGRFYNEQFF
abundance: .; d_gene: TRBD1; j_gene: TRBJ1-4; v_gene: TRBV4-1; CDR3nt: TGCGCCAGCAGCCAAACCGGGACAGGGACTAATGAAAAACTGTTTTTT; CDR3aa: CASSQTGTGTNEKLFF